The 20 T cell receptor beta chains given below trace back to one sample, sequenced in a study of blood T cell repertoires in COVID-19. Repertoires were generated with immunoSEQ multiplex PCR, while TCRdb's copy carries only in-frame clones and drops some. The repertoire has roughly 200,000 clones, more than 70% of them found once; the top ten carry more than 6.5%. Sequencing was carried out using peripheral blood. The source is a man aged 35 to 55 with active or convalescent COVID-19.

The chain combines TRBV11-3 with TRBJ1-1; no clear D. CDR3 length: 15 residues. CDR1 SGHNT and CDR2 YENEEA come from the germline V gene. V was shortened by 3 bases and J by 4 bases, with 15 bases between the two germline ends. This chain's CDR3 is CASSLGGNLGTEAFF. The CDR3 coding sequence is TGTGCCAGCAGCTTGGGAGGGAATTTAGGCACTGAAGCTTTCTTT.

This chain joins TRBV6-1 and TRBJ2-7; D unclear. V was shortened by 2 bases and J by 2 bases, with 13 bases between the two germline ends. Germline V lookup: CDR1 MNHNS, CDR2 SASEGT. The CDR3 sequence is 15 residues long. CDR3 residues: CASSEMLAPTYEQYF. CDR3 DNA sequence: TGTGCCAGCAGTGAAATGTTGGCCCCGACCTACGAGCAGTACTTC.

The rearrangement joins TRBV30 to TRBJ2-2, with 8 bases fitting TRBD2. The CDR3 runs to 15 residues. V lost 2 bases to trimming and J lost 6 bases; unmatched junction nucleotides: 8. Germline lookup yields CDR1 GTSNPN and CDR2 SVGIG (reference sequence). The CDR3 DNA is TGTGCCTGGAGTTCCGGGACCGGGGGGGCCGGGGAGCTGTTTTTT. It encodes CAWSSGTGGAGELFF.

The rearrangement uses TRBV5-1 and TRBJ1-3; unclear D gene. Germline CDR1 and CDR2: SGHRS and YFSETQ. V shed 0 bases and J shed 2 bases, with 9 bases lying between them. The CDR3 has 15 residues. The CDR3: CASSLGGLAGNTIYF. CDR3 DNA sequence: TGCGCCAGCAGCTTGGGAGGGTTGGCTGGAAACACCATATATTTT.

This clone was recorded only once. This rearrangement joins TRBV7-2 to TRBJ2-3, with TRBD2 matching 13 bases. Germline CDR1 reads SGHTA; CDR2 reads FQGNSA. This CDR3 region has 16 residues. After removal of 3 bases from V and 6 bases from J, the junction contained 6 bases not matched to a gene. The CDR3 nucleotides are TGTGCCAGCAGCTTTTGGACTAGCGGGGGAAAGGATACGCAGTATTTT. Its protein product is CASSFWTSGGKDTQYF.

The chain uses TRBV12-5 and TRBJ1-5; 9 positions agree with TRBD1. This CDR3 is 15 amino acids long. The germline V gene encodes CDR1 LGHNT and CDR2 FRNRAP. The V and J ends lost 5 bases and 6 bases, in that order; junction bases with no gene match: 8. In nucleotides, the CDR3 is TGTGCTAGTGGTACGGGACAGGGAGTGGTTCAGCCCCAGCATTTT. Its translation is CASGTGQGVVQPQHF.

The chain has TRBV27 and TRBJ2-1, with 8 bases fitting TRBD2. From germline, CDR1 is MNHEY and CDR2 SMNVEV (reference sequence). This CDR3 has 16 residues. Trimming removed 3 bases from V and 4 bases from J; junction bases left unmatched: 8. The DNA of the CDR3 is TGTGCCAGCAGTTTCGTTGGGACTAGACTTTACAATGAGCAGTTCTTC. Translation gives CASSFVGTRLYNEQFF.

CDR3 amino acids: CASSLQGPATEAFF. The DNA for the CDR3 is TGCGCCAGCAGCCTACAGGGGCCTGCCACTGAAGCTTTCTTT. The chain uses TRBV4-1 and TRBJ1-1; 7 positions match TRBD1. The CDR3 consists of 14 residues. Germline trimming cut 4 bases from V and 4 bases from J; bases unmatched to any gene: 6. Germline assignment: CDR1 MGHRA and CDR2 YSYEKL.

V usage is TRBV2 and J usage is TRBJ2-5; no clear D. The CDR3 consists of 12 residues. Between the trimmed V and J ends, which lost 6 bases and 7 bases, there was a span of 12 bases. CDR1 SNHLY and CDR2 FYNNEI come from the germline V gene. The CDR3 reads CASSPTDLTQYF. The CDR3 DNA sequence: TGTGCCAGCAGCCCTACCGATTTGACCCAGTACTTC.

On this clone itself: An end of the junction differs from the germline gene, which may be a read error. The chain is built from TRBV19 and TRBJ1-2, with D unresolved. Looked up from germline, CDR1 is LNHDA and CDR2 is SQIVND (reference sequence). The CDR3 is made up of 13 amino acids. CDR3 loop: CASSTLRGLPTYF. As DNA, the CDR3 is TGTGCCAGTAGTACACTTCGTGGACTCCCCACTTACTTC.

The rearrangement uses TRBV7-2 and TRBJ1-4, with D perhaps TRBD1 (5 bases). CDR3 length equals 15 residues. V was trimmed by 5 bases and J by 4 bases, leaving 14 bases between them. Per germline, CDR1 SGHTA and CDR2 FQGNSA. In nucleotides, the CDR3 is TGTGCCAGCAGCAAAAGGGGCAGCCATAATGAAAAACTGTTTTTT. Translation gives CASSKRGSHNEKLFF.

This chain connects TRBV2 to TRBJ2-1; possible D gene TRBD1, 6 bases. This CDR3 spans 14 amino acids. Germline CDR1 SNHLY, CDR2 FYNNEI. V dropped 4 bases and J dropped 12 bases, with 19 bases sitting between them. The DNA for the CDR3 is TGTGCCAGCAGTGGCCCACAGGGCCGTCGGGGGCAGTTCTTC. Amino acids: CASSGPQGRRGQFF.

The rearrangement uses TRBV6-2 or TRBV6-3 and TRBJ2-3; 11 nucleotides align to TRBD2. V lost 5 bases to trimming and J lost 0 bases; unmatched junction nucleotides: 7. Per the germline V gene, CDR1 is MNHEY and CDR2 is SVGEGT. The CDR3 consists of 17 residues. CDR3 loop: CASSTFLAGGSTDTQYF. For the CDR3, the DNA is TGTGCCAGCAGTACCTTCTTAGCGGGAGGGAGCACAGATACGCAGTATTTT.

This clone was picked up a small number of times. The chain couples TRBV6-6 to TRBJ1-1; 10 bases are a match to TRBD1. The CDR3 sequence is 16 residues long. Germline CDR1 reads MNHNY; CDR2 reads SVGAGI (reference sequence). V was pared by 5 bases and J by 0 bases, with 6 bases of the junction left unmatched. CDR3 amino acids: CASSRQGARMNTEAFF. CDR3 nucleotides: TGTGCCAGCAGTCGACAGGGGGCGAGAATGAACACTGAAGCTTTCTTT.

This chain links TRBV28 with TRBJ1-1; D gene uncertain. This CDR3 is built from 17 residues. Looked up from germline, CDR1 is MDHEN and CDR2 is SYDVKM. Trimming left V 5 bases short and J 5 bases short, with 24 bases between. CDR3 protein: CASSLLYITTGETEAFF. Written as DNA, the CDR3 is TGTGCCAGCAGTCTGCTGTACATCACTACCGGAGAAACTGAAGCTTTCTTT.

The J gene is TRBJ2-5, the V gene TRBV5-1; D call uncertain. The V end lost 4 bases, the J end lost 2 bases, and 9 bases lay between the germline ends. Germline CDR1 is SGHRS and CDR2 is YFSETQ. The CDR3 runs to 13 residues. The DNA of the CDR3 is TGCGCCAGCAGCCCCCTATTTCAAGAGACCCAGTACTTC. Translation gives CASSPLFQETQYF. The entire variable domain, with the rest obtained from reference TRBV5-1 and TRBJ2-5, is as follows: KAGVTQTPRYLIKTRGQQVTLSCSPISGHRSVSWYQQTPGQGLQFLFEYFSETQRNKGNFPGRFSGRQFSNSRSEMNVSTLELGDSALYLCASSPLFQETQYFGPGTRLLVL.

This sequence joins TRBV7-9 and TRBJ2-1, with 8 bases matching TRBD1. The CDR3 runs to 14 residues. CDR1 SEHNR and CDR2 FQNEAQ come from the germline V gene (reference sequence). The junction had 8 bases not matched to a gene; V was cut back by 5 bases and J by 8 bases. This CDR3 is CASSHRDRPDEQFF. The CDR3 DNA is TGTGCCAGCAGCCACCGGGACAGGCCCGATGAGCAGTTCTTC.

The chain carries TRBV7-1 and TRBJ2-3, with a tentative D call TRBD2 (6 bases). TRBV7-1 is given ORF status, its function remaining uncertain. With 3 bases removed from V and 3 bases from J, the gap between germline ends came to 40 bases. This CDR3 is 24 amino acids long. Here the CDR3 reads CASSSTSRGGGPVGYERQTDTQYF. CDR3 nucleotide sequence: TGTGCCAGCAGCTCTACGTCGAGGGGAGGTGGGCCCGTGGGATATGAGAGACAAACAGATACGCAGTATTTT.

This chain links TRBV4-2 with TRBJ2-5, with a tentative D call TRBD1 (6 bases). The length of the CDR3 is 14 residues. With 0 bases removed from V and 3 bases from J, the gap between germline ends came to 8 bases. The germline gives CDR1 LGHNA, CDR2 YNFKEQ. The CDR3: CASSQEGQKETQYF. DNA of the CDR3: TGTGCCAGCAGCCAAGAAGGACAGAAAGAGACCCAGTACTTC.

The chain carries TRBV9 and TRBJ2-3; 10 nucleotides agree with TRBD2. With V trimmed by 1 base and J by 2 bases, 4 bases remained unmatched. The CDR3 is made up of 16 amino acids. Per the germline V gene, CDR1 is SGDLS and CDR2 is YYNGEE. The CDR3, as DNA: TGTGCCAGCAGCGTAATAGCGGGGGGACCCACAGATACGCAGTATTTT. It specifies CASSVIAGGPTDTQYF.